Listed below are T cell receptor beta chains from one sample, sequenced in a study of memory CD4+ T cells and cytomegalovirus serostatus. The data were produced by immunoSEQ multiplex PCR, yet TCRdb's version contains in-frame clones alone and is incomplete. This table holds more than 45,000 clones, about three quarters found once. Material for sequencing was memory CD4+ T cells from blood. The receptors here all came from an adult in good health and CMV-seronegative. CDR3s include the opening cysteine and the closing phenylalanine or tryptophan. A D gene is named only where the DNA matches it firmly.

d_call cdr3_length v_call cdr3_aa
. 16 TRBV2 CASSEAETISPDTQYF
. 15 TRBV4-1 CASSQLGGAKNIQYF
. 18 TRBV5-1 CASSSRLGTSNSNQPQHF
TRBD1 15 TRBV6-5 CASSLRQGGLYEQYF
TRBD1 15 TRBV11-3 CASSLEGQGRSEAFF
. 15 TRBV18 CASSPLAERGQPQHF
. 14 TRBV5-7 CASSSRQWNTEAFF
. 17 TRBV6-9 CASSSPRRGPLGSALHF
TRBD1 15 TRBV11-2 CASSSQAGGLGGYTF
TRBD2 16 TRBV7-3 CASSLSSGRGGETQYF
TRBD1 17 TRBV5-4 CASSSGQGGYARNEQFF
TRBD1 15 TRBV15 CATSRAGTGLYEQYF
. 13 TRBV7-2 CASSPDRVYGYTF
. 11 TRBV20-1 CSAATANVLTF
. 11 TRBV29-1 CSVVGRGEAFF
TRBD2 15 TRBV30 CAVGSASGLGNEQFF
. 16 TRBV5-6 CASSLVGQPSGNTIYF
. 15 TRBV19 CASSKTKRYRTEAFF